This is a list of T cell receptor beta chains from one sample in a study of spatial heterogeneity in lung cancer. Via MiXCR, TCRdb re-called the 5' RACE reads, giving one row per CDR3 protein. The sample has almost 75,000 distinct CDR3 sequences; less than 15% are singletons. The sequencing used PBMCs, collected at surgery. Every receptor here comes from a male donor with early-stage non-small cell lung cancer. Both conserved end residues are part of each CDR3. D genes are given only for firm matches. Clone size is given for some rows only: seen once, a few or many times, or a class if the clone is expanded.

V gene,D gene,clone size,J gene,CDR3 protein,CDR3 DNA
TRBV20-1,TRBD2,many,TRBJ2-7,CSARGRLAGRIYEQYF,TGCAGTGCTAGAGGCCGACTAGCGGGAAGAATCTACGAGCAGTACTTC
TRBV6-5,NA,few,TRBJ1-5,CASSYSRGMEPQHF,TGTGCCAGCAGTTACTCGAGAGGGATGGAGCCCCAGCATTTT
TRBV27,NA,many,TRBJ2-1,CASSFPSHQEGNNEQFF,TGTGCCAGCAGTTTCCCCTCCCACCAGGAGGGAAACAATGAGCAGTTCTTC
TRBV3-1,NA,many,TRBJ2-5,CASSPGRRGPEETQYF,TGTGCCAGCAGCCCAGGGAGGCGGGGCCCAGAAGAGACCCAGTACTTC
TRBV12-3/TRBV12-4,NA,NA,TRBJ1-1,CASSLAPGRGTEAFF,TGTGCCAGCAGTTTAGCGCCGGGGCGAGGCACTGAAGCTTTCTTT
TRBV19,NA,many,TRBJ1-3,CASSMGSSGNTIYF,TGTGCCAGTAGTATGGGGAGCTCTGGAAACACCATATATTTT
TRBV7-9,TRBD2,few,TRBJ2-1,CASSLGVTSGRRAYNEQFF,TGTGCCAGCAGCTTAGGAGTAACTAGCGGGAGGAGGGCCTACAATGAGCAGTTCTTC
TRBV7-9,NA,NA,TRBJ1-4,CASSWSGAGVYEKLFF,TGTGCCAGCAGCTGGTCAGGGGCGGGAGTGTATGAAAAACTGTTTTTT
TRBV7-8,NA,NA,TRBJ1-2,CASSLGPAYGYTF,TGTGCCAGCAGCTTAGGCCCGGCCTATGGCTACACCTTC
TRBV14,TRBD1,many,TRBJ1-1,CASRLGQGRTEAFF,TGTGCCAGCAGATTAGGACAGGGTCGGACTGAAGCTTTCTTT
TRBV5-4,TRBD2,NA,TRBJ2-1,CASRTGTSPYNEQFF,TGTGCCAGCAGAACGGGGACTAGCCCATACAATGAGCAGTTCTTC
TRBV7-9,TRBD1,few,TRBJ1-1,CASMRQGLDTEAFF,TGTGCCAGCATGCGACAGGGCCTTGACACTGAAGCTTTCTTT
TRBV2,TRBD1,few,TRBJ1-2,CASSEYPDRGFYGYTF,TGTGCCAGCAGTGAATACCCGGACAGGGGATTCTATGGCTACACCTTC
TRBV6-5,NA,NA,TRBJ2-3,CASSYNPGRSTDTQYF,TGTGCCAGCAGTTACAACCCCGGGAGAAGCACAGATACGCAGTATTTT
TRBV20-1,NA,few,TRBJ2-1,CSAQGRTITYNEQFF,TGCAGTGCCCAAGGACGGACCATTACCTACAATGAGCAGTTCTTC
TRBV7-7,TRBD1,few,TRBJ2-2,CASSSPTGVSTGELFF,TGTGCCAGCAGCTCCCCGACAGGGGTGAGCACCGGGGAGCTGTTTTTT
TRBV7-8,TRBD1,NA,TRBJ1-6,CASSLLGQHNSPLHF,TGTGCCAGCAGCTTATTGGGACAGCATAATTCACCCCTCCACTTT
TRBV19,NA,NA,TRBJ1-2,CASKGLMPNYGYTF,TGTGCCAGCAAGGGACTCATGCCTAACTATGGCTACACCTTC
TRBV5-8,NA,few,TRBJ2-7,CASRLTGLSEQYF,TGTGCCAGCAGGCTTACAGGGCTCTCCGAGCAGTACTTC